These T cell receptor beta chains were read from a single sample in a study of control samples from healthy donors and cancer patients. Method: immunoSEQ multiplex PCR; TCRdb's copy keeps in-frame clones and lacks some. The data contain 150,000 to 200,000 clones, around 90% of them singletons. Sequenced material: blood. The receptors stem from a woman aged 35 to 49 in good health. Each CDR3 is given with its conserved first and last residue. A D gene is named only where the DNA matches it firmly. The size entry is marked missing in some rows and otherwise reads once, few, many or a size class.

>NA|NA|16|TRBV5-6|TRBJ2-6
CASSLAPGAGANVLTF
TGTGCCAGCAGCTTGGCTCCGGGTGCTGGGGCCAACGTCCTGACTTTC
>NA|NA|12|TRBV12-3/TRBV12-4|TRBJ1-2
CASNAGGRGYTF
TGTGCCAGCAACGCTGGCGGGCGTGGCTACACCTTC
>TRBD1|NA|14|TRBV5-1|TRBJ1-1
CASTSSDRDTEAFF
TGCGCCAGCACTTCTTCGGACAGGGACACTGAAGCTTTCTTT
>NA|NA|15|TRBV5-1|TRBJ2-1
CASTAGQEIIGEQFF
TGCGCCAGCACCGCCGGGCAGGAGATTATCGGTGAGCAGTTCTTC
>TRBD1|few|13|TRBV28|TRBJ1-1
CAIDDRAGTEAFF
TGTGCCATCGACGACAGGGCAGGCACTGAAGCTTTCTTT
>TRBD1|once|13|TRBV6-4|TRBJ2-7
CASSEWTGGRQYF
TGTGCCAGCAGTGAATGGACAGGGGGAAGACAGTACTTC
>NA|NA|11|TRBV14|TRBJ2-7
CASRAGREQYF
TGTGCCAGCAGGGCAGGGCGGGAGCAGTACTTC
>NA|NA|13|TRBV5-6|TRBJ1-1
CASSLGRPSEAFF
TGTGCCAGCAGCTTGGGACGGCCTTCTGAAGCTTTCTTT
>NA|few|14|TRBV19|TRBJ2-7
CASSIDLSGAEQYF
TGTGCCAGTAGTATAGATCTGTCGGGGGCCGAGCAGTACTTC
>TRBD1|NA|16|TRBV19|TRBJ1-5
CASSDAPGQSNQPQHF
TGTGCCAGTAGTGACGCCCCGGGACAGAGTAATCAGCCCCAGCATTTT
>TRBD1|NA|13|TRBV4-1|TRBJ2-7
CASGRQGFEEQYF
TGCGCCAGCGGTAGACAGGGCTTCGAGGAGCAGTACTTC
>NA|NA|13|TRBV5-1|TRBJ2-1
CASSLSSYNEQFF
TGCGCCAGCAGCTTGTCGTCCTACAATGAGCAGTTCTTC
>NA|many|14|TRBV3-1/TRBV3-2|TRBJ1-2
CASSPGLGEYGYTF
TGTGCCAGCAGCCCCGGGCTCGGAGAGTATGGCTACACCTTC
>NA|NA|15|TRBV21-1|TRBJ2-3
CASTQAGPSTDTQYF
TGTGCCAGCACCCAAGCAGGGCCTAGCACAGATACGCAGTATTTT
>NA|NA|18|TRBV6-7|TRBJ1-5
CASSYPRGLSKEGQPQHF
TGTGCCAGCAGTTACCCGAGAGGACTCTCCAAGGAGGGACAGCCCCAGCATTTT
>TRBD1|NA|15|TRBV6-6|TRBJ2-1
CASSYVRTGMNEQFF
TGTGCCAGCAGTTACGTTCGGACAGGGATGAATGAGCAGTTCTTC
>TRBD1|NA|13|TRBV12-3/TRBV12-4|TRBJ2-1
CASLRQGYNEQFF
TGTGCCAGCCTACGACAGGGCTACAATGAGCAGTTCTTC
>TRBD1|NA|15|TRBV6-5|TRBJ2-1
CASSYTGTGINEQFF
TGTGCCAGCAGTTACACCGGGACAGGGATCAATGAGCAGTTCTTC
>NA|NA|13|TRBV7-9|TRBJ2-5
CASSLAGLETQYF
TGTGCCAGCAGCTTAGCAGGGCTCGAGACCCAGTACTTC
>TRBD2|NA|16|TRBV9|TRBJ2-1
CASSKTRTSHYNEQFF
TGTGCCAGCAGCAAAACAAGGACTAGCCACTACAATGAGCAGTTCTTC
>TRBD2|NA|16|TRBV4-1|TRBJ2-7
CASSQRLAGGLYEQYF
TGCGCCAGCAGCCAACGATTGGCGGGGGGGCTGTACGAGCAGTACTTC
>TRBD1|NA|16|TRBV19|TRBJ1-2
CASKFSPGQINYGYTF
TGTGCCAGTAAGTTCAGTCCGGGACAGATTAACTATGGCTACACCTTC
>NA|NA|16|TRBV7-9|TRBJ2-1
CASSISFGTHYNEQFF
TGTGCCAGCAGCATATCTTTTGGGACGCACTACAATGAGCAGTTCTTC
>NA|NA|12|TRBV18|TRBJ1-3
CASSPLLDTIYF
TGTGCCAGCTCACCCCTACTGGACACCATATATTTT
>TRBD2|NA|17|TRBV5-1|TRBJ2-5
CASSMDPRDYLPETQYF
TGCGCCAGCAGCATGGACCCCCGGGACTACCTACCGGAGACCCAGTACTTC
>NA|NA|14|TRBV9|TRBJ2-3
CASSVGSRTDTQYF
TGTGCCAGCAGCGTAGGGAGCAGGACAGATACGCAGTATTTT
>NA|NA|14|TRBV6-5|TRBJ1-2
CASSYSGGWYGYTF
TGTGCCAGCAGCTACTCCGGGGGGTGGTATGGCTACACCTTC
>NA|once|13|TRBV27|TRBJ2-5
CASSPNEQETQYF
TGTGCCAGCAGTCCTAATGAGCAAGAGACCCAGTACTTC
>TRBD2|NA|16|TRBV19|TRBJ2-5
CASSPRAAGGQETQYF
TGTGCCAGTAGTCCAAGGGCAGCGGGGGGGCAAGAGACCCAGTACTTC
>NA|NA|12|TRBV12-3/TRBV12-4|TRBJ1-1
CASSPLSTEAFF
TGTGCCAGCAGTCCCCTAAGCACTGAAGCTTTCTTT
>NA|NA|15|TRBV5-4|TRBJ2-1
CASSFDRSSYNEQFF
TGTGCCAGCAGCTTTGACAGGAGCTCCTACAATGAGCAGTTCTTC
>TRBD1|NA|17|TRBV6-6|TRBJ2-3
CASSQHPTGEITDTQYF
TGTGCCAGCAGTCAGCACCCGACAGGGGAGATAACAGATACGCAGTATTTT
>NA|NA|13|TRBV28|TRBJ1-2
CASSFRDLNGYTF
TGTGCCAGCAGTTTTAGGGACCTCAATGGCTACACCTTC
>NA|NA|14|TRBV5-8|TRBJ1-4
CASSLGGTNEKLFF
TGTGCCAGCAGCTTGGGTGGGACTAATGAAAAACTGTTTTTT
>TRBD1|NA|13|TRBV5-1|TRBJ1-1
CASSSQGDTEAFF
TGCGCCAGCAGCTCACAGGGGGACACTGAAGCTTTCTTT
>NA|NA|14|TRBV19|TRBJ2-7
CASTSTGGSYEQYF
TGTGCCAGTACCTCGACGGGTGGCTCCTACGAGCAGTACTTC
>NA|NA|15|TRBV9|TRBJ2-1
CASSEGGRSYNEQFF
TGTGCCAGCAGCGAGGGGGGCCGAAGCTACAATGAGCAGTTCTTC
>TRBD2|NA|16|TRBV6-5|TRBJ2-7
CASSYREGPSSYEQYF
TGTGCCAGCAGTTACAGGGAGGGACCCAGCTCCTACGAGCAGTACTTC
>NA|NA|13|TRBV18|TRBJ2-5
CASRGPNQETQYF
TGTGCCAGTAGAGGTCCGAACCAAGAGACCCAGTACTTC
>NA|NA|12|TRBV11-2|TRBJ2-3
CASSPTTNTQYF
TGTGCCAGCAGCCCTACAACCAATACGCAGTATTTT
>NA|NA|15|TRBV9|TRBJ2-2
CASSATTGNTGELFF
TGTGCCAGCAGCGCTACGACAGGTAACACCGGGGAGCTGTTTTTT
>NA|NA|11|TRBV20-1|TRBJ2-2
CSVADTGELFF
TGCAGTGTAGCGGATACCGGGGAGCTGTTTTTT
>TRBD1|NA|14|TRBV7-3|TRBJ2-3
CASSSGQPTDTQYF
TGTGCCAGCAGCTCGGGACAGCCCACAGATACGCAGTATTTT
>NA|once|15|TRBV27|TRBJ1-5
CASSLSVAGDQPQHF
TGTGCCAGCAGTTTATCGGTGGCAGGGGATCAGCCCCAGCATTTT
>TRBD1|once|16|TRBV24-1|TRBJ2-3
CATSHSGTGGPDTQYF
TGTGCCACCAGTCATTCCGGGACAGGGGGCCCAGATACGCAGTATTTT
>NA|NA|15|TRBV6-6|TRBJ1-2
CASSPSGTTTNGYTF
TGTGCCAGCAGTCCATCCGGGACAACCACGAATGGCTACACCTTC
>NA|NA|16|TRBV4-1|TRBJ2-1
CASSQGQASSYNEQFF
TGCGCCAGCAGCCAAGGACAGGCGAGCTCCTACAATGAGCAGTTCTTC
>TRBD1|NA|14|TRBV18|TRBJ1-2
CASSQQGAGYGYTF
TGTGCCAGCTCCCAACAGGGGGCTGGCTATGGCTACACCTTC
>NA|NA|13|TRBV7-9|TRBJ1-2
CASSLDAPYGYTF
TGTGCCAGCAGCTTAGACGCTCCCTATGGCTACACCTTC
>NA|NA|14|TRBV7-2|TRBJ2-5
CASSLGWGQETQYF
TGTGCCAGCAGCTTAGGCTGGGGTCAAGAGACCCAGTACTTC